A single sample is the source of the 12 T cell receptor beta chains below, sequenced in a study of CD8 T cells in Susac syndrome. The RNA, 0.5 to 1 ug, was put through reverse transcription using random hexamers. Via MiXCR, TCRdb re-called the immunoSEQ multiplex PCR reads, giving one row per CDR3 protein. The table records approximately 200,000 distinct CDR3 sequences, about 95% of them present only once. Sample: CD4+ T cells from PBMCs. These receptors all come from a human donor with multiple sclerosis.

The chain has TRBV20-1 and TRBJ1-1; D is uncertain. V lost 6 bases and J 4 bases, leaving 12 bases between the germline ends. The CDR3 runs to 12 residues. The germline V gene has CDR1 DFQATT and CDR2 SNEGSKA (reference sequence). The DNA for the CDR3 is TGCAGTGCCCGGAGGACGGTCACTGAAGCTTTCTTT. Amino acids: CSARRTVTEAFF.

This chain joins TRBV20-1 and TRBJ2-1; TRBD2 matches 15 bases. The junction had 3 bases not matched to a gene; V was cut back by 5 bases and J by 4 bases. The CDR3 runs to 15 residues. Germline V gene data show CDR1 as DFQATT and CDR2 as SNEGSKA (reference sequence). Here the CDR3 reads CSAPGTSGGYNEQFF. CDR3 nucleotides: TGCAGTGCTCCGGGGACTAGCGGGGGGTACAATGAGCAGTTCTTC.

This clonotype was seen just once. CDR3 region: CASSLDPLGNSPLHF. The CDR3, as DNA: TGTGCCAGCAGCTTGGATCCTCTGGGAAATTCACCCCTCCACTTT. This chain joins TRBV5-6 and TRBJ1-6; D remains ambiguous. CDR1 is SGHDT and CDR2 is YYEEEE in the germline V gene. V lost 0 bases to trimming and J lost 7 bases, with 11 bases between them. This CDR3 region has 15 residues.

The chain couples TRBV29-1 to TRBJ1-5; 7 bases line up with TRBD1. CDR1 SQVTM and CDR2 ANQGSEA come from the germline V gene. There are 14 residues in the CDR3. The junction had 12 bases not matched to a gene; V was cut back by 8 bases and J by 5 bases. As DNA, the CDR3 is TGCAGCCCTCAAAGGGACAGCCCTCATCAGCCCCAGCATTTT. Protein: CSPQRDSPHQPQHF.

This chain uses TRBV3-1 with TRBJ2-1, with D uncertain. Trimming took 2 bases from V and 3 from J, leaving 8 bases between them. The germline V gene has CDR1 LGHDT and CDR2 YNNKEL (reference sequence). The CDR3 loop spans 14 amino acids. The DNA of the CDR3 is TGTGCCAGCAGCCAATCAGTCTTCTACAATGAGCAGTTCTTC. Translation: CASSQSVFYNEQFF.

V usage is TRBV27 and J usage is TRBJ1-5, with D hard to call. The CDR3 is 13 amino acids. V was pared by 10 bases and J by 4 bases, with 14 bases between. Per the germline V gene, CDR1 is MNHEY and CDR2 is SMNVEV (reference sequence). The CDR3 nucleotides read TGTGCCATCCGTCCGGCGAGGAATCAGCCCCAGCATTTT. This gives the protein CAIRPARNQPQHF.

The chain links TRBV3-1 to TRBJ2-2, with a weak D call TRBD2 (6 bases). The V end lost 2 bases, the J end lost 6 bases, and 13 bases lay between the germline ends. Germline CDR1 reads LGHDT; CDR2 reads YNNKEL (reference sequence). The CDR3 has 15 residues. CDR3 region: CASSQNGGGAGELFF. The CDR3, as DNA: TGTGCCAGCAGCCAAAACGGGGGTGGCGCCGGGGAGCTGTTTTTT. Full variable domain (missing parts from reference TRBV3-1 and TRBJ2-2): DTAVSQTPKYLVTQMGNDKSIKCEQNLGHDTMYWYKQDSKKFLKIMFSYNNKELIINETVPNRFSPKSPDKAHLNLHINSLELGDSAVYFCASSQNGGGAGELFFGEGSRLTVL.

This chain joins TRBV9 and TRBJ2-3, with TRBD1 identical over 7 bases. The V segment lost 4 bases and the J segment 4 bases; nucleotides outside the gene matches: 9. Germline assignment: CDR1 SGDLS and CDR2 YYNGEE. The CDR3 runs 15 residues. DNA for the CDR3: TGTGCCAGCAGCCCTACCGGACAGGTGGCAGATACGCAGTATTTT. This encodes CASSPTGQVADTQYF.

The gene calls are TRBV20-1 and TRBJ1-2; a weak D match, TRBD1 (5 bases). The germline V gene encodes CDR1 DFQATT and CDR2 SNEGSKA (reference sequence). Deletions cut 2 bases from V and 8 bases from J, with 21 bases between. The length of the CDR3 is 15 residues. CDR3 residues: CSARMPLGGDGGYTF. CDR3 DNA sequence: TGCAGTGCTAGAATGCCCCTAGGAGGGGATGGGGGCTACACCTTC.

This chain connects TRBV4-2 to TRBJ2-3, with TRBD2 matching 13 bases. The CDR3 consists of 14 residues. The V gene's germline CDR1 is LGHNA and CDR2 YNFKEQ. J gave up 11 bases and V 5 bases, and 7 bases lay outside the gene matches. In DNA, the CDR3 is TGTGCCAGCAGCAACTGGACTAGCGGGGGTGTGCAGTATTTT. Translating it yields CASSNWTSGGVQYF.

CDR3 amino acids: CASTPSGGPGELFF. DNA for the CDR3: TGTGCCAGCACTCCGAGCGGGGGTCCCGGGGAGCTGTTTTTT. The V call is TRBV12-3 or TRBV12-4, the J call TRBJ2-2; 8 bases line up with TRBD2. V dropped 7 bases and J dropped 6; count of bases not matched to a gene: 7. The CDR3 consists of 14 residues.

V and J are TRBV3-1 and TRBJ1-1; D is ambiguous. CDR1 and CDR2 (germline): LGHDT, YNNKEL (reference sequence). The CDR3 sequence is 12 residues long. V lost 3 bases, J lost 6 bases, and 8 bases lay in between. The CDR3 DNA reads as TGTGCCAGCAGCCACGGGTCGGCTGAAGCTTTCTTT. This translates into CASSHGSAEAFF.